The rows below give T cell receptor beta chains drawn from one sample of a study of blood T cell repertoires in COVID-19. Here immunoSEQ multiplex PCR was the method, and the copy in TCRdb shows in-frame clones only, minus some. The sample contains about 390,000 clones, 80% to 90% of which appear only once. Material for sequencing was peripheral blood. The source is a woman aged 55-69 years with COVID-19, enrolled during active disease. Both conserved end residues are part of each CDR3. A D gene is named only where the DNA matches it firmly. Size values are once, few and many counts, or a class for expanded clones, and some rows have none.

cdr3_aa	cdr3_nt	clone_size	v_call	d_call	j_call
CASSPQSFPGQGGQPQHF	TGCGCCAGCAGCCCCCAATCCTTCCCGGGACAGGGGGGACAGCCCCAGCATTTT	-	TRBV4-1	TRBD1	TRBJ1-5
CASSLQGVGTEAFF	TGCGCCAGCAGCCTACAGGGGGTGGGCACTGAAGCTTTCTTT	-	TRBV10-2	TRBD1	TRBJ1-1
CASTPSMPGGNTIYF	TGTGCCAGCACCCCATCCATGCCGGGTGGAAACACCATATATTTT	once	TRBV6-5	-	TRBJ1-3
CASSPGGIIGYGYTF	TGTGCCAGCAGCCCAGGGGGGATCATCGGCTATGGCTACACCTTC	-	TRBV3-1/TRBV3-2	TRBD1	TRBJ1-2
CASSYGEVNEQYF	TGTGCCAGCAGTTACGGGGAGGTTAATGAGCAGTACTTC	-	TRBV6-2/TRBV6-3	-	TRBJ2-7
CASSQGTSFLNEQFF	TGTGCCAGCAGCCAAGGGACTAGTTTTCTCAATGAGCAGTTCTTC	-	TRBV3-1/TRBV3-2	TRBD2	TRBJ2-1
CASAPRVSGVGEQYF	TGTGCCAGCGCACCTCGGGTTAGCGGGGTAGGCGAGCAGTACTTC	once	TRBV7-2	TRBD2	TRBJ2-7
CASSLGASSTDTQYF	TGCGCCAGCAGCTTGGGGGCCTCTAGCACAGATACGCAGTATTTT	-	TRBV5-1	-	TRBJ2-3
CASSLGTSGGRETQYF	TGTGCCAGCAGTCTCGGGACTAGCGGGGGTCGGGAGACCCAGTACTTC	-	TRBV28	TRBD2	TRBJ2-5
CASSYLGQMKNEQFF	TGTGCCAGCAGTTACCTCGGACAGATGAAAAATGAGCAGTTCTTC	-	TRBV6-2/TRBV6-3	-	TRBJ2-1
CASSLEGSLGSEAFF	TGTGCCAGCAGCTTAGAAGGCTCCCTCGGGTCTGAAGCTTTCTTT	-	TRBV11-2	-	TRBJ1-1
CASSMSGGYEQYF	TGTGCCAGTAGTATGAGCGGGGGCTACGAGCAGTACTTC	-	TRBV19	TRBD2	TRBJ2-7
CASSRDRGNQPQHF	TGTGCCAGTAGTAGGGACAGGGGAAATCAGCCCCAGCATTTT	-	TRBV19	TRBD1	TRBJ1-5
CASSLLQENTEAFF	TGTGCCAGCAGCTTACTACAGGAGAACACTGAAGCTTTCTTT	-	TRBV7-6	-	TRBJ1-1
CSVLIYYEQYF	TGCAGCGTTTTAATTTACTACGAGCAGTACTTC	-	TRBV29-1	-	TRBJ2-7
CASSPPRARSYEQYF	TGTGCCAGCAGCCCCCCCAGGGCCCGCTCCTACGAGCAGTACTTC	-	TRBV28	-	TRBJ2-7
CASSGQPGLLFDEQFF	TGTGCCAGCAGCGGACAACCGGGACTACTATTTGATGAGCAGTTCTTC	-	TRBV9	TRBD2	TRBJ2-1
CASRTGDSKAEKLFF	TGTGCCAGCCGAACCGGGGACAGTAAAGCTGAAAAACTGTTTTTT	-	TRBV6-5	TRBD1	TRBJ1-4
CASSLSGGWNTGELFF	TGTGCCAGCAGTCTTAGCGGGGGGTGGAACACCGGGGAGCTGTTTTTT	-	TRBV28	TRBD2	TRBJ2-2
CASSQSQVGEQYF	TGTGCCAGCAGCCAATCGCAGGTCGGCGAGCAGTACTTC	-	TRBV16	-	TRBJ2-7
CASSAAYEQYF	TGTGCCAGCAGTGCCGCCTACGAGCAGTACTTC	-	TRBV25-1	-	TRBJ2-7
CSVGADSQHGYTF	TGCAGCGTTGGGGCGGACAGTCAACATGGCTACACCTTC	-	TRBV29-1	-	TRBJ1-2
CASSQFLAVYNEQFF	TGTGCCAGCAGCCAATTCTTAGCCGTCTACAATGAGCAGTTCTTC	-	TRBV14	-	TRBJ2-1
CASSQSSSQETQYF	TGTGCCAGCAGCCAATCGTCCAGCCAAGAGACCCAGTACTTC	-	TRBV16	-	TRBJ2-5
CASSLENGAGRVGYTF	TGCGCCAGCAGCCTCGAAAACGGCGCAGGGAGGGTTGGCTACACCTTC	-	TRBV5-1	-	TRBJ1-2
CASSATANYGYTF	TGTGCCAGCAGTGCTACAGCTAACTATGGCTACACCTTC	few	TRBV27	-	TRBJ1-2
CARSSRGSAYEQYF	TGTGCCAGAAGCTCCAGGGGTTCGGCCTACGAGCAGTACTTC	-	TRBV5-3	-	TRBJ2-7
CAITGGQTGGYTF	TGTGCCATCACCGGCGGCCAGACCGGTGGCTACACCTTC	-	TRBV10-3	-	TRBJ1-2
CASSYGTGVGNQPQHF	TGTGCCAGCAGCTACGGGACAGGGGTCGGCAATCAGCCCCAGCATTTT	-	TRBV11-2	TRBD1	TRBJ1-5
CASSLGIGDRDTQYF	TGCGCCAGCAGCTTGGGGATAGGGGATAGAGATACGCAGTATTTT	few	TRBV5-1	-	TRBJ2-3
CASRGQGETEAFF	TGTGCCAGTAGGGGACAGGGTGAAACTGAAGCTTTCTTT	-	TRBV19	TRBD1	TRBJ1-1
CASSLGPGTGGAKAPLHF	TGCGCCAGCAGCTTGGGACCCGGGACAGGGGGCGCCAAGGCACCCCTCCACTTT	-	TRBV5-1	TRBD1	TRBJ1-6
CASSSSAVGLTGELFF	TGTGCCAGCAGTTCCTCGGCAGTGGGGCTCACCGGGGAGCTGTTTTTT	once	TRBV27	-	TRBJ2-2
CASRRGQGRYNSPLHF	TGTGCCAGCAGAAGGGGGCAGGGGCGCTATAATTCACCCCTCCACTTT	-	TRBV2	TRBD1	TRBJ1-6
CASSYMAGETQYF	TGTGCCAGCAGTTACATGGCAGGGGAGACCCAGTACTTC	-	TRBV6-5	-	TRBJ2-5
CASSSAQGVGELFF	TGTGCCAGCAGCTCGGCACAGGGGGTCGGGGAGCTGTTTTTT	-	TRBV7-3	TRBD1	TRBJ2-2
CASSLVPSGDPNTGELFF	TGCGCCAGCAGCTTGGTACCTAGCGGGGACCCGAACACCGGGGAGCTGTTTTTT	few	TRBV5-1	TRBD2	TRBJ2-2
CASSLDVRVAQPQHF	TGTGCCAGCAGCTTAGACGTCAGGGTGGCACAGCCCCAGCATTTT	-	TRBV7-2	-	TRBJ1-5
CASSLEPTGGMNF	TGTGCCAGCAGCTTAGAGCCAACAGGGGGCATGAACTTC	-	TRBV7-3	TRBD1	TRBJ2-7
CASSFPSARVQYF	TGTGCCAGCAGCTTTCCCTCCGCCAGGGTACAGTACTTC	-	TRBV7-2	-	TRBJ2-7
CASSLQGNTEAFF	TGTGCCAGCAGTTTACAGGGGAACACTGAAGCTTTCTTT	-	TRBV6-5	-	TRBJ1-1
CASSERTGGLTDTQYF	TGTGCCAGCAGCGAGAGGACAGGGGGGTTAACAGATACGCAGTATTTT	-	TRBV7-6	TRBD1	TRBJ2-3
CASSEAQLGTSGETQYF	TGTGCCAGCAGTGAAGCGCAGTTGGGGACTAGCGGGGAGACCCAGTACTTC	-	TRBV2	TRBD2	TRBJ2-5
CASSNQASGGAYEQFF	TGTGCCAGCAGCAACCAGGCTAGCGGGGGGGCCTATGAGCAGTTCTTC	-	TRBV13	TRBD2	TRBJ2-1
CASTPWARFLYGYTF	TGTGCCAGCACCCCCTGGGCCAGATTTCTATACGGCTACACCTTC	-	TRBV6-2/TRBV6-3	-	TRBJ1-2